This record concerns one T cell receptor beta chain sequence. No antigen is known for it. A sample-barcoded 5' primer and a J-beta primer mix were used in a second PCR of roughly 6 to 11 cycles. TCRdb reprocessed the 5' RACE reads via MiXCR and lists one record per CDR3 protein. This sample has 700,000 or so distinct CDR3 sequences, with roughly two fifths found just once. The sample originates from a study of blood T cells in healthy people across ages. General study results and limits: When one million T cells were used, diversity estimates were thought to be underestimates.

From germline, CDR1 is DFQATT and CDR2 SNEGSKA (reference sequence). The CDR3 length is 14 residues. V gave up 3 bases and J gave up 11 bases, with 22 bases separating them. Peripheral blood from each donor was collected in a volume of 9.5 to 10 milliliters. The chain is built from TRBV20-1 and TRBJ2-5; D might be TRBD1 (7 bases). The receptor comes from a man aged 80 or over in good health. Sequenced sample: blood. The CDR3 is CSAREGARYNEQYF. The CDR3 DNA follows: TGCAGTGCTAGGGAGGGGGCGAGGTACAATGAGCAGTACTTC.